The text below deals with one T cell receptor beta chain. This sample was included in a study of blood T cell repertoires in COVID-19. Turning to the study itself: PBMCs, B-cell-depleted T cells, or T cells were the source of the cDNA or gDNA that made up the material.

CDR1 and CDR2 (germline): KGHSH, LQKENI. The CDR3 has 18 residues. V shed 6 bases and J 4 bases; nucleotides not matched to a gene: 17. Per the study methods: Amplification of reference gene primers provided the estimated nucleated cell counts. The table came from immunoSEQ multiplex PCR; TCRdb's copy has only in-frame clones and leaves some out. That table gives V, J and clone size, and the DNA gave D and trimming. In the table there are 250,000 to 300,000 clones, 85% to 90% of which are singletons. This receptor was identified in a woman between 50 and 59 years old with COVID-19, enrolled during active disease. The V gene is TRBV18, the J gene TRBJ2-1; 8 bases are a match to TRBD2. Sequencing used peripheral blood. As DNA, the CDR3 is TGTGCCAGCTCGCACCGAAGCTCCCCATTAGCGGGATACAATGAGCAGTTCTTC. Protein: CASSHRSSPLAGYNEQFF.